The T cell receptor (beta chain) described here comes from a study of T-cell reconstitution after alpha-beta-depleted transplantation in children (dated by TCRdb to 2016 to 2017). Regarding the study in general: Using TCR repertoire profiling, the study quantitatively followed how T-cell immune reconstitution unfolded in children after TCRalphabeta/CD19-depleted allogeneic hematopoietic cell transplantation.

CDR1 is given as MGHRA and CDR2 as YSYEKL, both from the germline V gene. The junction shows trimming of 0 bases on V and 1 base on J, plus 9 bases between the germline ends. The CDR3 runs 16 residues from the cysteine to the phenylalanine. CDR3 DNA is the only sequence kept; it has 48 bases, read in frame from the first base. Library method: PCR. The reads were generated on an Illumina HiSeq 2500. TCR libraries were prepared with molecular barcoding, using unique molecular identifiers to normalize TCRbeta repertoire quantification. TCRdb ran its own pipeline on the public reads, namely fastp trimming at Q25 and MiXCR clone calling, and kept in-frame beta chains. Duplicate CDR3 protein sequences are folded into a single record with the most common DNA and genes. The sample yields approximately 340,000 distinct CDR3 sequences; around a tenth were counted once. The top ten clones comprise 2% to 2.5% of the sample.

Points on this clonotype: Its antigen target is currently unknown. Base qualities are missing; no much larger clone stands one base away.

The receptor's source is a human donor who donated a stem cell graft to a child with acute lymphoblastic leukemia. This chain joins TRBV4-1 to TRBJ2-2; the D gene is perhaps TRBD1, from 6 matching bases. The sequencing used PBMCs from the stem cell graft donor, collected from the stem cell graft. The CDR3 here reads CASSQEGQRNTGELFF. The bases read TGCGCCAGCAGCCAAGAAGGACAGAGGAACACCGGGGAGCTGTTTTTT.